This T cell receptor beta chain was retrieved from a study of CD8+CD57+ T cells in acquired aplastic anemia. Study-wide background: Quantities of DNA derived from sorted CD4+ and CD8+ cells averaged roughly 3 ug. Study results and caveats: Between patients and controls, around 31 CD8+ CDR3 sequences were found in common.

Genomic DNA was employed as the template in profiling TCR beta VDJ and CDR3. One entry per CDR3 protein, called by TCRdb with MiXCR from the reads. The repertoire holds around 290,000 distinct CDR3 sequences, with under 65% as singletons. The ends were cut back, 8 bases at V and 5 bases at J, with 16 bases in the middle. CDR3 length equals 13 residues. The germline CDR1 and CDR2 sequences are SNHLY and FYNNEI. Patients picked for sequencing had shown CD8+CD57+ cell expansion detected by flow cytometry. As a group, the patients uniformly had severe acquired aplastic anemia. Comments on this clonotype: Its antigen is unknown.

The sequenced sample was sorted CD4+, CD8+, or CD8+CD57+ T cells (not recorded which) from PBMCs. This chain uses TRBV2 with TRBJ2-7, with D perhaps matching TRBD1 (6 bases). The clonotype originates from a human donor with aplastic anemia. The CDR3, as DNA: TGTGCCAGCTTTACCAAGGCAGGGGACGAGCAGTACTTC. Translated, it gives CASFTKAGDEQYF.